The rows below give T cell receptor beta chains drawn from one sample of a study of T cell repertoires in cytomegalovirus infection. Their cognate antigens are unknown. A single record per CDR3 protein comes from TCRdb applying MiXCR to the reads. The sample has approximately 990,000 distinct CDR3 sequences, around 32% seen once. The sample in question was cultured CD8+ T cells from PBMCs, obtained from culture after CMV antigen stimulation. The origin of the receptors is a human donor in good health (CMV status not recorded). Some clones in this sample may be carry-over from other donors' samples. Each CDR3 is given with its conserved first and last residue. D genes are given only for firm matches. The size field is filled for only some rows; it gives once, few, many or a size class.

length	D	V	size	J	CDR3	DNA
16	NA	TRBV20-1	few	TRBJ1-1	CSAKPGGGGRWTEAFF	TGCAGTGCCAAACCCGGGGGCGGAGGAAGGTGGACTGAAGCTTTCTTT
15	TRBD2	TRBV7-8	many	TRBJ2-5	CASSASGGAEETQYF	TGTGCCAGCAGCGCTAGCGGGGGGGCAGAGGAGACCCAGTACTTC
16	NA	TRBV24-1	NA	TRBJ2-3	CATSDLRGKGTDTQYF	TGTGCCACCAGTGATTTGCGGGGGAAAGGGACAGATACGCAGTATTTT
17	NA	TRBV4-1	NA	TRBJ2-5	CASSQAQGAGGKETQYF	TGCGCCAGCAGCCAAGCACAGGGGGCGGGGGGAAAAGAGACCCAGTACTTC
17	TRBD2	TRBV7-9	NA	TRBJ2-7	CASSRGTSGVSSYEQYF	TGTGCCAGCAGCCGTGGGACTAGCGGGGTGAGCTCCTACGAGCAGTACTTC
18	NA	TRBV4-2	NA	TRBJ1-6	CASSQDDRRSSYNSPLHF	TGTGCCAGCAGCCAAGACGACCGGAGAAGCTCCTATAATTCACCCCTCCACTTT
16	NA	TRBV7-9	NA	TRBJ2-1	CASSLGDGDFYNEQFF	TGTGCCAGCAGCTTAGGCGACGGGGATTTCTACAATGAGCAGTTCTTC
13	NA	TRBV6-5	few	TRBJ1-1	CASSYEIEDRAFF	TGTGCCAGCAGTTACGAGATTGAGGATCGAGCTTTCTTT
15	NA	TRBV18	NA	TRBJ1-3	CASSPGGTEGNTIYF	TGTGCCAGCTCACCAGGCGGAACCGAAGGAAACACCATATATTTT
16	TRBD1	TRBV27	once	TRBJ2-7	CASSPSGGNHSYEQYF	TGTGCCAGCAGTCCCTCAGGGGGCAATCACTCCTACGAGCAGTACTTC
16	TRBD1	TRBV4-2	few	TRBJ1-2	CASSQPPGQSNYGYTF	TGTGCCAGCAGCCAACCTCCGGGACAGTCTAACTATGGCTACACCTTC
15	NA	TRBV6-2/TRBV6-3	NA	TRBJ1-5	CASSPLEDSNQPQHF	TGTGCCAGCAGTCCTCTCGAGGATAGCAATCAGCCCCAGCATTTT
13	NA	TRBV3-1	NA	TRBJ1-1	CASSQSRKSEAFF	TGTGCCAGCAGCCAGTCCAGGAAATCTGAAGCTTTCTTT
14	TRBD1	TRBV6-5	few	TRBJ1-1	CASSLTGAAIGAFF	TGTGCCAGCAGTCTGACAGGGGCTGCGATCGGAGCTTTCTTT
13	NA	TRBV5-4	NA	TRBJ1-6	CASSRRENSPLHF	TGTGCCAGCAGCCGGAGGGAGAATTCACCCCTCCACTTT
15	NA	TRBV7-7	NA	TRBJ2-1	CASSQDLRGYNEQFF	TGTGCTAGCAGCCAGGACTTGCGGGGCTACAATGAGCAGTTCTTC
16	TRBD2	TRBV6-6	few	TRBJ2-2	CASSPLAGGHTGELFF	TGTGCCAGCAGCCCCCTAGCGGGGGGGCACACCGGGGAGCTGTTTTTT
12	NA	TRBV5-6	NA	TRBJ1-1	CASSIQVDEAFF	TGTGCCAGCAGTATCCAAGTTGATGAAGCTTTCTTT
14	NA	TRBV19	NA	TRBJ2-1	CASEDDRFNNEQFF	TGTGCCAGTGAGGATGACAGGTTCAACAATGAGCAGTTCTTC
18	NA	TRBV24-1	NA	TRBJ1-5	CATSDRPQTGGSNQPQHF	TGTGCCACCAGTGATCGTCCCCAGACCGGGGGTAGCAATCAGCCCCAGCATTTT
16	NA	TRBV6-2/TRBV6-3	NA	TRBJ1-5	CASSYPQWGAEQPQHF	TGTGCCAGCAGTTACCCTCAGTGGGGGGCGGAGCAGCCCCAGCATTTT
14	NA	TRBV2	NA	TRBJ2-3	CVALGSEGTDTQYF	TGTGTCGCTCTAGGGTCCGAGGGAACAGATACGCAGTATTTT
14	NA	TRBV27	few	TRBJ2-1	CASSLSNWDNEQFF	TGTGCCAGCAGTCTCTCAAATTGGGACAATGAGCAGTTCTTC
16	TRBD1	TRBV12-5	NA	TRBJ1-2	CASGPGPGQGAYGYTF	TGTGCTAGTGGTCCCGGACCGGGACAGGGGGCCTATGGCTACACCTTC
18	NA	TRBV7-2	NA	TRBJ2-1	CVSSLNGGPESRNNEQFF	TGTGTCAGCAGCTTAAATGGGGGACCAGAAAGTAGGAACAATGAGCAGTTCTTC
15	TRBD1	TRBV4-2	NA	TRBJ1-2	CASSQETGAIYGYTF	TGTGCCAGCAGCCAAGAGACAGGGGCGATCTATGGCTACACCTTC
15	TRBD2	TRBV14	few	TRBJ2-5	CASSQGGGSQETQYF	TGTGCCAGCAGCCAAGGCGGGGGGTCCCAAGAGACCCAGTACTTC
13	NA	TRBV20-1	NA	TRBJ1-2	CSARDRVVYGYTF	TGCAGTGCTAGAGACAGGGTCGTCTATGGCTACACCTTC
14	TRBD1	TRBV9	NA	TRBJ2-7	CASSARDRGGEQYF	TGTGCCAGCAGCGCCCGGGACAGGGGGGGCGAGCAGTACTTC
14	NA	TRBV6-5	NA	TRBJ1-2	CASSYYPGPSSSTF	TGTGCCAGCAGTTATTATCCAGGTCCAAGCTCTAGCACCTTC
16	TRBD1	TRBV7-9	NA	TRBJ2-4	CASSLGTGGAANIQYF	TGTGCCAGCAGCTTAGGAACAGGGGGCGCGGCAAACATTCAGTACTTC
20	TRBD1	TRBV2	many	TRBJ2-1	CASSDGDRGVLVFYYNEQFF	TGTGCCAGCAGTGACGGGGACAGGGGGGTCTTAGTCTTTTATTACAATGAGCAGTTCTTC
14	NA	TRBV7-9	few	TRBJ2-2	CASTTTELGGELFF	TGTGCCAGCACCACGACAGAGTTAGGCGGGGAGCTGTTTTTT
16	NA	TRBV6-5	few	TRBJ1-4	CASSLTGTWGQRKLFF	TGTGCCAGCAGTCTGACTGGGACATGGGGCCAACGAAAACTGTTTTTT
16	TRBD1	TRBV7-2	many	TRBJ1-1	CASSLEVAGGGFTAFF	TGTGCCAGCAGCTTGGAGGTGGCAGGGGGCGGATTCACAGCTTTCTTT
19	NA	TRBV7-6	many	TRBJ2-2	CASSSQASLGVGSTGELFF	TGTGCCAGCAGCTCCCAGGCATCTCTAGGGGTGGGGTCCACCGGGGAGCTGTTTTTT
13	NA	TRBV19	NA	TRBJ2-1	CACSRDPYNEQFF	TGTGCCTGTAGCCGAGACCCTTACAATGAGCAGTTCTTC
13	NA	TRBV12-3/TRBV12-4	few	TRBJ1-1	CASRTDMNTEAFF	TGTGCCAGCAGGACGGACATGAACACTGAAGCTTTCTTT
14	NA	TRBV5-4	few	TRBJ2-5	CASSPDPLGETQYF	TGTGCCAGCAGCCCCGACCCTTTAGGGGAGACCCAGTACTTC
15	NA	TRBV6-5	NA	TRBJ2-3	CASSYGQGDTDTQYF	TGTGCCAGCAGTTACGGTCAGGGCGACACAGATACGCAGTATTTT
16	NA	TRBV7-8	few	TRBJ1-2	CASSLSGTGRNYGYTF	TGTGCCAGCAGCTTGTCGGGAACAGGAAGAAACTATGGCTACACCTTC
12	NA	TRBV7-6	NA	TRBJ2-1	CASSHAYNEQFF	TGTGCCAGCAGTCACGCATACAATGAGCAGTTCTTC
15	TRBD1	TRBV20-1	NA	TRBJ2-5	CSARVPGQGGETQYF	TGCAGTGCTAGAGTACCGGGACAGGGAGGCGAGACCCAGTACTTC
15	TRBD1	TRBV6-5	few	TRBJ1-2	CASSYWDRDGYGYTF	TGTGCCAGCAGTTACTGGGACAGGGATGGTTATGGCTACACCTTC
18	TRBD2	TRBV20-1	few	TRBJ2-5	CSAREGRPTSVFRETQYF	TGCAGTGCTAGAGAGGGTCGCCCCACTAGCGTATTTAGAGAGACCCAGTACTTC
21	NA	TRBV23-1	NA	TRBJ1-5	CASSQVGGAPTHPSINQPQHF	TGCGCCAGCAGCCAGGTGGGTGGGGCCCCCACCCATCCATCAATCAATCAGCCCCAGCATTTT
15	NA	TRBV3-1	NA	TRBJ1-4	CASSQDYSRNEKLFF	TGTGCCAGCAGCCAAGATTACAGCCGAAATGAAAAACTGTTTTTT
13	NA	TRBV7-9	NA	TRBJ1-1	CASSLVPEEGAFF	TGTGCCAGCAGCTTGGTCCCGGAGGAGGGAGCTTTCTTT
15	NA	TRBV6-1	few	TRBJ2-1	CASSEQSDSYNEQFF	TGTGCCAGCAGTGAACAGTCTGATTCCTACAATGAGCAGTTCTTC
15	NA	TRBV7-9	few	TRBJ1-4	CASSPRDIENEKLFF	TGTGCCAGCAGCCCCCGGGACATCGAAAATGAAAAACTGTTTTTT
17	NA	TRBV18	NA	TRBJ1-1	CASSPSSGSRGPTEAFF	TGTGCCAGCTCACCATCCTCCGGGTCCCGGGGGCCCACTGAAGCTTTCTTT
18	NA	TRBV4-1	NA	TRBJ2-1	CASSQEAPGGGSYNEQFF	TGCGCCAGCAGCCAAGAGGCCCCCGGAGGGGGCTCCTACAATGAGCAGTTCTTC
15	NA	TRBV7-2	many	TRBJ2-4	CASSLRSVAKNIQYF	TGTGCCAGCAGCTTGCGGTCGGTAGCCAAAAACATTCAGTACTTC
21	TRBD1	TRBV9	NA	TRBJ1-1	CASSVYRGLILKDRENTEAFF	TGTGCCAGCAGCGTATATAGGGGATTAATCCTAAAGGACAGGGAGAACACTGAAGCTTTCTTT
15	TRBD1	TRBV7-6	once	TRBJ2-1	CASTRAGTGGNEQFF	TGTGCCAGCACTCGAGCCGGGACAGGGGGGAATGAGCAGTTCTTC
15	TRBD1	TRBV27	many	TRBJ2-3	CASSFEGAGTDTQYF	TGTGCCAGCAGTTTTGAGGGGGCCGGCACAGATACGCAGTATTTT
14	NA	TRBV6-5	few	TRBJ2-2	CASSEWESSGELFF	TGTGCCAGCAGCGAGTGGGAAAGTAGCGGGGAGCTGTTTTTT
10	NA	TRBV20-1	NA	TRBJ1-6	CSASRSPLHF	TGCAGTGCTAGTAGGTCACCCCTCCACTTT
13	NA	TRBV7-3	NA	TRBJ2-3	CASSYIGGDTQYF	TGTGCCAGCAGCTACATTGGGGGTGATACGCAGTATTTT